Given below is one T cell receptor beta chain in context. Antigen unknown. As every portion of the isolated RNA was reverse transcribed, the sequencing read expressed TCRB transcripts. The study sequenced naive, central memory and regulatory T cell samples to an average of about 3.9 million reads. The method was immunoSEQ multiplex PCR; TCRdb's version includes in-frame clones alone and lacks a portion of them. This repertoire shows a few hundred thousand clones, roughly an eighth found once; its top ten account for about 0.015%. These data come from a study of beta chain features in type 1 diabetes. Study as a whole: All samples together contributed 90 million to 110 million sorted cells for examination.

General study results and limits: PCR could preferentially amplify shorter templates, alike in patients and controls. When Type 1 diabetes patients were examined, their TCRB CDR3s proved moderately but significantly shorter in all four CD4+ subsets. Cells expressing TCR highly could be over-represented by cDNA sequencing.

Losses at the gene ends were 6 bases for V and 0 bases for J; bases not matched to a gene: 15. Germline V gene sequence: CDR1 SQVTM, CDR2 ANQGSEA. This CDR3 is 19 amino acids long. Sequencing was done on a sample of naive CD4+ T cells from blood. The receptor's source is a man aged 25-45 years with type 1 diabetes. This sequence joins TRBV29-1 and TRBJ1-5; 12 bases agree with TRBD1. CDR3 region: CSVTNTGTGGANSNQPQHF. The CDR3 DNA is TGCAGCGTGACAAATACCGGGACAGGGGGCGCAAATAGCAATCAGCCCCAGCATTTT.